This T cell receptor beta chain appears in the sequencing data of a study of blood T cell repertoires in COVID-19. Study as a whole: Acute-phase and convalescent COVID-19 samples originated in the United States, Italy and Spain. The cDNA or gDNA used as material had been derived from T cells, B-cell-depleted T cells, or PBMCs.

Trimming pared 0 bases from V and 7 bases from J, leaving 9 bases between. CDR3 length equals 13 residues. From germline, CDR1 is ENHRY and CDR2 SYGVKD. In the original analysis: Amplified reference gene primers provided the basis for estimating nucleated cell counts. TCRdb's table, derived via immunoSEQ multiplex PCR, lists solely in-frame clones and lacks some. From that table come the V and J calls and clone size; the DNA was used to work out D and trimming. The sample consists of approximately 84,000 clones, 85% to 90% of them appearing once. This receptor was obtained from a human donor with active COVID-19. The donor label of this sample is uncertain. Sequencing input: peripheral blood. This chain joins TRBV10-3 and TRBJ1-1, with TRBD1 as a possible D gene (5 bases). CDR3 nucleotides: TGTGCCATCAGTGAGTCACAGGCGATTGAAGCTTTCTTT. It encodes CAISESQAIEAFF.